This T cell receptor beta chain was documented in a study of shared clonotypes between healthy human individuals. The V gene's germline CDR1 is SGHTA and CDR2 FQGNSA. The length of the CDR3 is 11 residues. Trimming left V 6 bases short and J 14 bases short, with 14 bases between. Measured with immunoSEQ multiplex PCR; TCRdb has only the in-frame clones, and not every one. The sample shows about 1.1 million clones, more than 75% of them seen only once. Only Caucasian adults living in Nashville, Tennessee served as donors. The receptor comes from a man aged 18-30 years in good health. Some clones in this sample may be carry-over from other donors' samples. The sequenced sample was memory CD4+ T cells from PBMCs. Subset meaning: CD45RA-negative fraction. The rearrangement uses TRBV7-2 and TRBJ2-1; TRBD2 is a possible D gene (5 bases). CDR3 region: CASRLLVREFF. The CDR3 region has the DNA TGTGCCAGCAGACTACTAGTAAGGGAGTTCTTC.